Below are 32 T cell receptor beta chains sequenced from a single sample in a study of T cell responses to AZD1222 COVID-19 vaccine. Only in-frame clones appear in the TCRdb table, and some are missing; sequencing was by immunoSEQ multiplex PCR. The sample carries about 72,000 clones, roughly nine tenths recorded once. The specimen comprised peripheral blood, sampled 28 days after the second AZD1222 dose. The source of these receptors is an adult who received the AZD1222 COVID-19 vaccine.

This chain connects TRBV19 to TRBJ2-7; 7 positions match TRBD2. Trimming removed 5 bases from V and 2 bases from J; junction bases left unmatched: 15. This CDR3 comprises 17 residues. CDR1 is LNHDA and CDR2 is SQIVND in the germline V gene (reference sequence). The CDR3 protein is CASSRGGEAGAPYEQYF. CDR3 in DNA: TGTGCCAGTAGTCGTGGGGGTGAGGCGGGAGCTCCCTACGAGCAGTACTTC.

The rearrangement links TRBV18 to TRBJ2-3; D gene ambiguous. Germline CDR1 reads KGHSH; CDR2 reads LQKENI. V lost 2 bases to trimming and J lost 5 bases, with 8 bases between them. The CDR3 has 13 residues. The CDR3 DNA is TGTGCCAGCTCACCATCGGCCGGAGATACGCAGTATTTT. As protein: CASSPSAGDTQYF.

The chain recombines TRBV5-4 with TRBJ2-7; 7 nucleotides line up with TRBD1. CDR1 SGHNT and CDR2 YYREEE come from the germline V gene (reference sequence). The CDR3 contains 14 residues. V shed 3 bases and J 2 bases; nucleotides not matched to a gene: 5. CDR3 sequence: CASSSQGNPYEQYF. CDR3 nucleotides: TGTGCCAGCAGCTCACAGGGGAATCCCTACGAGCAGTACTTC.

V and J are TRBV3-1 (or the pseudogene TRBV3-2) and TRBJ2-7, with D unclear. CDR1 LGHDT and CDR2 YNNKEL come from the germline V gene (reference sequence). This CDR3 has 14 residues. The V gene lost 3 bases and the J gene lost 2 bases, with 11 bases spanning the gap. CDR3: CASSQYSVAYEQYF. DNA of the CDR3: TGTGCCAGCAGCCAGTACTCGGTGGCCTACGAGCAGTACTTC.

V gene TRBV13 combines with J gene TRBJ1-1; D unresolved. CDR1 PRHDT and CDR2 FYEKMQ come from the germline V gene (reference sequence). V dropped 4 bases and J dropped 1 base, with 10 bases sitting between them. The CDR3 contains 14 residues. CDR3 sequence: CASSSGSQNTEAFF. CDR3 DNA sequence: TGTGCCAGCAGCTCCGGGTCCCAGAACACTGAAGCTTTCTTT.

The CDR3 DNA follows: TGTGCCACCAGCAGTAAGGACGATCCCTACGAGCAGTACTTC. This translates into CATSSKDDPYEQYF. V gene TRBV15 combines with J gene TRBJ2-7; D unclear. The CDR3 runs to 14 residues. Per germline, CDR1 LNHNV and CDR2 YYDKDF (reference sequence). Deletions cut 3 bases from V and 2 bases from J, with 11 bases between.

This CDR3 reads CASSYRGTSGYEQYF. Written as DNA, the CDR3 is TGTGCCAGCAGTTACCGGGGGACTAGCGGCTACGAGCAGTACTTC. The chain has TRBV6-5 and TRBJ2-7, with 11 bases matching TRBD2. This CDR3 contains 15 residues. CDR1 and CDR2 from the germline V gene are MNHEY and SVGAGI. The ends lost 2 bases at V and 3 bases at J; junction bases unmatched: 3.

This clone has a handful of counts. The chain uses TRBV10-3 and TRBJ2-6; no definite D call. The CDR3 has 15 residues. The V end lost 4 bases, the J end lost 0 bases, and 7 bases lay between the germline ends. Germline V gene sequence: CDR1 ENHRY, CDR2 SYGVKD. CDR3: CAISVPGSGANVLTF. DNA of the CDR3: TGTGCCATCAGTGTTCCGGGCTCTGGGGCCAACGTCCTGACTTTC.

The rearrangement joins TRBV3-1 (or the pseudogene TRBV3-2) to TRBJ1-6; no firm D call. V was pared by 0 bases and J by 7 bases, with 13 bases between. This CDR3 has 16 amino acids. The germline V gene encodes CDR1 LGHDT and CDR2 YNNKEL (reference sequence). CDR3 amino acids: CASSQDRVSGNSPLHF. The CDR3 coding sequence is TGTGCCAGCAGCCAAGATCGGGTTTCGGGGAATTCACCCCTCCACTTT.

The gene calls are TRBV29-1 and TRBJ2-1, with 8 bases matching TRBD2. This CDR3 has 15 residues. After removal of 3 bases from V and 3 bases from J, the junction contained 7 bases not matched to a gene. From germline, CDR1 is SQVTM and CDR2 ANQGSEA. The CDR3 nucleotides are TGCAGCGTTGATCGCGGGACTAGTGGCTACAATGAGCAGTTCTTC. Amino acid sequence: CSVDRGTSGYNEQFF.

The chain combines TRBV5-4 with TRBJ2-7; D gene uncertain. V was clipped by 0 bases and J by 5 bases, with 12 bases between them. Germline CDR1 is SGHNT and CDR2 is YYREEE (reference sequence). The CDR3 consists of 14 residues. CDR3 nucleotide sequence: TGTGCCAGCAGCTTGGGCCAAGCAGGAGACGAGCAGTACTTC. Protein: CASSLGQAGDEQYF.

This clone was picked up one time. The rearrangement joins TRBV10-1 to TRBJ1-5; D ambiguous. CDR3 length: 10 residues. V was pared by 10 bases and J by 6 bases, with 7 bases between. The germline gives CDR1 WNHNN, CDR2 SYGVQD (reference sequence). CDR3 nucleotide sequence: TGCGCCATCCCGGGTCAGCCCCAGCATTTT. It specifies CAIPGQPQHF.

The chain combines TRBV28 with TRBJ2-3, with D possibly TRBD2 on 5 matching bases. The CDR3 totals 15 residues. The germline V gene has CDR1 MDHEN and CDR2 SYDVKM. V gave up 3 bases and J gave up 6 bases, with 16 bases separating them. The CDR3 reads CASSLRESHTDTQYF. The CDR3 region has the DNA TGTGCCAGCAGTTTGAGGGAGTCGCACACCGATACGCAGTATTTT.

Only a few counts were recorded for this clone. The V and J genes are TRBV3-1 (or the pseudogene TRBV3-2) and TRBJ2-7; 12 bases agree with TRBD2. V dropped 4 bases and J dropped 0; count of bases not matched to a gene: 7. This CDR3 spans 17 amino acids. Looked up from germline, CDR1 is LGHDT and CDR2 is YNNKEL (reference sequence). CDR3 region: CASSLTSGRWSSYEQYF. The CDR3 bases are TGTGCCAGCAGCCTGACTAGCGGGAGATGGAGCTCCTACGAGCAGTACTTC.

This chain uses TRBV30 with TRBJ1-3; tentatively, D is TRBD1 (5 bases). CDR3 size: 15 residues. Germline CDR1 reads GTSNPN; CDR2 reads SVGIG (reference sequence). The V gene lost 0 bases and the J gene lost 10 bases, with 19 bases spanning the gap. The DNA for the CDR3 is TGTGCCTGGAGTGTAAGTCGACAGACCATCGAGACCATATATTTT. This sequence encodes CAWSVSRQTIETIYF.

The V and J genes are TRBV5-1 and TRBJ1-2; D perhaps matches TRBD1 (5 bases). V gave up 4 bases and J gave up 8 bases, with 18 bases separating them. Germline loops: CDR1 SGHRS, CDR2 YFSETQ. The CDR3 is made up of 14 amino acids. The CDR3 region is CASSPQGGGWGYTF. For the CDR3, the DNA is TGCGCCAGCAGCCCCCAAGGCGGGGGTTGGGGCTACACCTTC.

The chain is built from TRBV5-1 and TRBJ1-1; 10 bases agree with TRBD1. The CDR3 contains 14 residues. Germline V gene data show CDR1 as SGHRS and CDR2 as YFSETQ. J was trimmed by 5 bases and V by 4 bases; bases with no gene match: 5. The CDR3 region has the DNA TGCGCCAGCAGCCCCCCGGGACAGGGGACTGAAGCTTTCTTT. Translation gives CASSPPGQGTEAFF.

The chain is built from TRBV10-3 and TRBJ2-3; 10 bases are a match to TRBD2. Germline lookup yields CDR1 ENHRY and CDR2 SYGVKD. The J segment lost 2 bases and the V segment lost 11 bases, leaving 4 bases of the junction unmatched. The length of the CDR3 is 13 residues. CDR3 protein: CASSGRATDTQYF. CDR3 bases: TGTGCCTCGAGCGGGAGGGCCACAGATACGCAGTATTTT.

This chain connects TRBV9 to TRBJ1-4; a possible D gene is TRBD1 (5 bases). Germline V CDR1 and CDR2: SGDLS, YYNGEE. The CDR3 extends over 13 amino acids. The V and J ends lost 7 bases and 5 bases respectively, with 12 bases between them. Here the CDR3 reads CASQRDPNEKLFF. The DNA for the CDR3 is TGTGCCAGCCAACGGGACCCAAATGAAAAACTGTTTTTT.

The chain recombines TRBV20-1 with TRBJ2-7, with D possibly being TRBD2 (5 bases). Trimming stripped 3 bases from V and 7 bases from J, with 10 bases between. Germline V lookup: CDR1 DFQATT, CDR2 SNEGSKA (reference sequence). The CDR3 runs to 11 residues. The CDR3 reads CSASGPGEQYF. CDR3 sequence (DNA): TGCAGTGCTAGCGGACCGGGAGAGCAGTACTTC.

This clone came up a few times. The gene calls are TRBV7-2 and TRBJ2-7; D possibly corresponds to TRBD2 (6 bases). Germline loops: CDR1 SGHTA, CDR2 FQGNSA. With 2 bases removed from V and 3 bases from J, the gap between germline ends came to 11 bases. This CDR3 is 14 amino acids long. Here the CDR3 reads CASSLSGGIYEQYF. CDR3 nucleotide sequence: TGTGCCAGCAGCTTATCTGGGGGGATCTACGAGCAGTACTTC.

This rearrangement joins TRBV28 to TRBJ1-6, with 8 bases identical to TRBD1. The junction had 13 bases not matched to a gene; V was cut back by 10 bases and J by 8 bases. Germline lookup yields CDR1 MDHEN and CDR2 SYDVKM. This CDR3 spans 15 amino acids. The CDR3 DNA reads TGTGCCACCTGGGGAAGGACAGGGTTTTATTCACCCCTCCACTTT. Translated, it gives CATWGRTGFYSPLHF.

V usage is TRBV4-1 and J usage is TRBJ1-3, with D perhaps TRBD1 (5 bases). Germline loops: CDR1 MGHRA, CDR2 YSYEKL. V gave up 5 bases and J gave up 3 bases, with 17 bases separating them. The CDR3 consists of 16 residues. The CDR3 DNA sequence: TGCGCCAGCAGCTCTCCGGGGGGGGGTTATGGAAACACCATATATTTT. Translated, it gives CASSSPGGGYGNTIYF.

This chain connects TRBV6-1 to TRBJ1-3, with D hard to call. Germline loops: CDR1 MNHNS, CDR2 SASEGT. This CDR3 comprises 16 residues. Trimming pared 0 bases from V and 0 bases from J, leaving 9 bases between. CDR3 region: CASSEAQPTSGNTIYF. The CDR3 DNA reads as TGTGCCAGCAGTGAAGCGCAGCCTACCTCTGGAAACACCATATATTTT.

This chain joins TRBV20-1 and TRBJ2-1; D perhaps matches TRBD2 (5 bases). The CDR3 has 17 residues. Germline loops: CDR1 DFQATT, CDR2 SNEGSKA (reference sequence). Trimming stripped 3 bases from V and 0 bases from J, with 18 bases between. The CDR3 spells CSASRLAGSSSYNEQFF. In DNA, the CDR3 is TGCAGTGCTAGTCGGCTAGCCGGGTCTAGCTCCTACAATGAGCAGTTCTTC.

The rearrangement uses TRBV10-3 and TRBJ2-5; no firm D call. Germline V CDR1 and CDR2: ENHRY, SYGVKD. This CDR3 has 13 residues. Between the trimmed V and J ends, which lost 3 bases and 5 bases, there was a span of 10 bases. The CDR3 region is CAISDRSEETQYF. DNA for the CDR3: TGTGCCATCAGTGACAGGTCGGAGGAGACCCAGTACTTC.

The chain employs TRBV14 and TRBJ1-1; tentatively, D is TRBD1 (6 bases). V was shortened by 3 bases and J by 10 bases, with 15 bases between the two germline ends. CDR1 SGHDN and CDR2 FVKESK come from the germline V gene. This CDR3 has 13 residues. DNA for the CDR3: TGTGCCAGCAGCCAGTATACAGGGACGTCAGCTTTCTTT. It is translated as CASSQYTGTSAFF. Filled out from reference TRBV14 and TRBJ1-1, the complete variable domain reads EAGVTQFPSHSVIEKGQTVTLRCDPISGHDNLYWYRRVMGKEIKFLLHFVKESKQDESGMPNNRFLAERTGGTYSTLKVQPAELEDSGVYFCASSQYTGTSAFFGQGTRLTVV.

This CDR3 reads CASSLVAREQYF. CDR3 coding DNA: TGTGCCAGCAGCTTAGTCGCTCGCGAGCAGTACTTC. The chain uses TRBV11-3 and TRBJ2-7; D is undetermined. The V gene's germline CDR1 is SGHNT and CDR2 YENEEA. This CDR3 contains 12 residues. V was clipped by 1 base and J by 6 bases, with 7 bases between them.

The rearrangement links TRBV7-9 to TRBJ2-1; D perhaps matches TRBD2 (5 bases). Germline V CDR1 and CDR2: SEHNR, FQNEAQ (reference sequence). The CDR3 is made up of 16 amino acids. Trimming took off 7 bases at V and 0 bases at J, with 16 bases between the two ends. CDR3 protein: CASTKRSRSSYNEQFF. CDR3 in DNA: TGTGCCAGCACTAAGCGGTCACGGAGCTCCTACAATGAGCAGTTCTTC.

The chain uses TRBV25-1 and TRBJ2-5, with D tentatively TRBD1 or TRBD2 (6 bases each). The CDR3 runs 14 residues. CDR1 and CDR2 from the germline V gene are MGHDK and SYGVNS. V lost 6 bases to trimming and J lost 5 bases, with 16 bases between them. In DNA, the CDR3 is TGTGCCAGCAGCAGGAGGGGGTTGGAGGAGACCCAGTACTTC. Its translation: CASSRRGLEETQYF.

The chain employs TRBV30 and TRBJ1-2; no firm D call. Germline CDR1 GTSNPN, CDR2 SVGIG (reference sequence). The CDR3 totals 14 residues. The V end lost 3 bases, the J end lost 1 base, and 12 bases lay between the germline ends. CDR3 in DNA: TGTGCCTGGAGCACCAGGCAGGTTAACTATGGCTACACCTTC. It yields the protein CAWSTRQVNYGYTF.

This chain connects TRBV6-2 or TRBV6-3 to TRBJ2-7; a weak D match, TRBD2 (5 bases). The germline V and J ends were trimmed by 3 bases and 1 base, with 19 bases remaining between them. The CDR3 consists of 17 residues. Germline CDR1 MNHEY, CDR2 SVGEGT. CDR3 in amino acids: CASSYRTLGEESYEQYF. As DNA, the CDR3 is TGTGCCAGCAGTTATAGAACTCTGGGAGAAGAATCCTACGAGCAGTACTTC.